The 7 T cell receptor beta chains reported below all come from one sample, sequenced in a study of T-cell memory formation after mild COVID-19. TCRdb ran MiXCR on the 5' RACE reads and lists one entry per CDR3 protein. Of roughly 100,000 distinct CDR3 sequences listed, over 15% were seen once; the top ten hold more than 25%. The sample consisted of PBMCs or a T cell subset sorted from them (not recorded which). These receptors were taken from an adult woman who had mild COVID-19 (a few samples of this study predate the infection). Cell type and time point are not known.

This chain joins TRBV4-1 and TRBJ2-3, with D perhaps assigned TRBD1 or TRBD2 (6 bases each). Germline V gives CDR1 MGHRA, CDR2 YSYEKL. Trimming cost V 1 base and J 6 bases, with 17 bases left between them. The CDR3 is 16 residues long. CDR3 coding DNA: TGCGCCAGCAGCCAAGTAAGCGGGCTTCAGGGGGATACGCAGTATTTT. It translates to CASSQVSGLQGDTQYF.

V usage is TRBV7-8 and J usage is TRBJ1-1; 7 bases agree with TRBD1. The CDR3 loop spans 14 amino acids. Per germline, CDR1 SGHVS and CDR2 FQNEAQ. The trim removed 1 base at V and 10 bases at J, leaving 9 bases unmatched. The DNA for the CDR3 is TGTGCCAGCAGCTTAGGGACAGGCGGCGACGGAGCTTTCTTT. Encoded protein: CASSLGTGGDGAFF.

In this sample, this clonotype turned up many times. V and J are TRBV4-3 and TRBJ2-1; 9 positions match TRBD2. The trim removed 0 bases at V and 8 bases at J, leaving 8 bases unmatched. Germline V gene lookup returns CDR1 LGHNA and CDR2 YSLEER. This CDR3 region has 16 residues. CDR3: CASSQELELAGYEQFF. In DNA form, the CDR3 reads TGCGCCAGCAGCCAAGAACTCGAACTAGCGGGCTATGAGCAGTTCTTC.

This clonotype was detected many times. The V and J genes are TRBV5-1 and TRBJ2-1; 9 bases map to TRBD2. V lost 1 base to trimming and J lost 4 bases; unmatched junction nucleotides: 9. The CDR3 is made up of 17 amino acids. Germline assignment: CDR1 SGHRS and CDR2 YFSETQ. CDR3 DNA: TGCGCCAGCAGCTTGTCCCCACTAGCGGGTGGATACAATGAGCAGTTCTTC. Translating it yields CASSLSPLAGGYNEQFF.

The V gene is TRBV6-6, the J gene TRBJ2-3; D is perhaps TRBD1 or TRBD2 (5 bases each). The germline V gene has CDR1 MNHNY and CDR2 SVGAGI (reference sequence). The CDR3 is 17 amino acids. V was pared by 2 bases and J by 10 bases, with 25 bases between. CDR3 coding DNA: TGTGCCAGCAGTTACCCATGGGGGAAGGCGGTACGGATCTCGCAGTATTTT. Translated: CASSYPWGKAVRISQYF.

The CDR3 reads CASSLGGSSQETQYF. In DNA, the CDR3 is TGTGCCAGCAGCTTAGGCGGGAGCTCCCAAGAGACCCAGTACTTC. The V call is TRBV7-6, the J call TRBJ2-5, with 7 positions matching TRBD2. The CDR3 runs 15 residues. The germline V gene encodes CDR1 SGHVS and CDR2 FNYEAQ. Unmatched junction bases numbered 3, after V lost 1 base and J lost 1 base.

This clonotype has more than one count but fewer than ten. The chain has TRBV24-1 and TRBJ2-5; D possibly corresponds to TRBD1 (5 bases). V was shortened by 1 base and J by 3 bases, with 17 bases between the two germline ends. The CDR3 is made up of 17 amino acids. Germline CDR1 is KGHDR and CDR2 is SFDVKD. CDR3 nucleotide sequence: TGTGCCACCAGTGATTTTCCGAGGTTTGGGGCCAAAGAGACCCAGTACTTC. Protein product: CATSDFPRFGAKETQYF.